The 13 T cell receptor beta chains given below trace back to one sample, sequenced in a study of regulatory dendritic cells for organ transplantation. The data were produced by immunoSEQ multiplex PCR, yet TCRdb's version contains in-frame clones alone and is incomplete. The sample yields about 34,000 clones, about 89% seen once. Specimen: naive CD4+ T cells from blood. Stated subset: CD45RA+ naive T cells. The source is a human donor in good health.

The table lists this clone with a few counts. The chain joins TRBV4-1 to TRBJ1-3; D is unresolved. V was pared by 0 bases and J by 8 bases, with 8 bases between. CDR3 length equals 13 residues. From germline, CDR1 is MGHRA and CDR2 YSYEKL. CDR3 sequence: CASSQDLRDTIYF. The CDR3 nucleotides read TGCGCCAGCAGCCAAGATCTTCGAGACACCATATATTTT.

The table lists this clone with a few counts. This chain uses TRBV27 with TRBJ1-5; weak D call: TRBD1 (5 bases). CDR1 is MNHEY and CDR2 is SMNVEV in the germline V gene (reference sequence). This CDR3 has 15 residues. Trimming shortened V by 2 bases and J by 5 bases, and 13 bases separated the two germline ends. CDR3 DNA: TGTGCCAGCAGTTTAAGAAGGGGAGGGGATCAGCCCCAGCATTTT. Translated: CASSLRRGGDQPQHF.

The chain is built from TRBV27 and TRBJ2-1, with D maybe TRBD2 (7 bases). V was cut by 11 bases and J by 0 bases, with 20 bases left in between. CDR1 is MNHEY, CDR2 SMNVEV, per germline (reference sequence). The CDR3 sequence is 16 residues long. The CDR3 loop is CAWGASGSDSYNEQFF. CDR3 DNA sequence: TGTGCCTGGGGGGCTAGCGGATCCGACTCCTACAATGAGCAGTTCTTC.

V is TRBV10-3 and J is TRBJ1-3, with D possibly matching TRBD1 (6 bases). This CDR3 contains 12 residues. Per germline, CDR1 ENHRY and CDR2 SYGVKD. V was cut by 11 bases and J by 8 bases, with 16 bases left in between. CDR3 residues: CASGQGRDTIYF. The CDR3 nucleotides are TGTGCCTCCGGGCAGGGGCGGGACACCATATATTTT.

This clone occurred once. The V call is TRBV28, the J call TRBJ1-5; 7 bases align to TRBD1. V lost 6 bases, J lost 3 bases, and 2 bases stayed unmatched. Germline loops: CDR1 MDHEN, CDR2 SYDVKM. The CDR3 totals 13 residues. In DNA form, the CDR3 reads TGTGCCAGCAGGGACAGGATCAATCAGCCCCAGCATTTT. Protein product: CASRDRINQPQHF.

The J gene is TRBJ2-5, the V gene TRBV27; 9 positions match TRBD1. The V segment lost 6 bases and the J segment 7 bases; nucleotides outside the gene matches: 9. In germline, CDR1 is MNHEY, CDR2 SMNVEV (reference sequence). The CDR3 is made up of 14 amino acids. This chain's CDR3 is CASSRQGVEGTQYF. In DNA, the CDR3 is TGTGCCAGCAGCCGACAGGGGGTTGAGGGGACCCAGTACTTC.

V gene TRBV9 combines with J gene TRBJ2-2, with 7 bases lining up with TRBD1. From germline, CDR1 is SGDLS and CDR2 YYNGEE. This CDR3 region has 16 residues. The J segment lost 4 bases and the V segment lost 3 bases, leaving 9 bases of the junction unmatched. CDR3 in amino acids: CASSARQGGTTGELFF. In DNA form, the CDR3 reads TGTGCCAGCAGCGCCAGACAGGGTGGCACCACCGGGGAGCTGTTTTTT. Full variable domain (outside the CDR3, taken from reference TRBV9 and TRBJ2-2): DSGVTQTPKHLITATGQRVTLRCSPRSGDLSVYWYQQSLDQGLQFLIQYYNGEERAKGNILERFSAQQFPDLHSELNLSSLELGDSALYFCASSARQGGTTGELFFGEGSRLTVL.

The chain has TRBV11-2 and TRBJ2-1; TRBD2 aligns across 11 bases. After removal of 4 bases from V and 5 bases from J, the junction contained 10 bases not matched to a gene. Germline CDR1 is SGHAT and CDR2 is FQNNGV. The CDR3 loop spans 17 amino acids. CDR3 residues: CASSSLPSSGRHNEQFF. In nucleotides, the CDR3 is TGTGCCAGCAGCTCCCTCCCGTCTAGCGGGAGGCACAATGAGCAGTTCTTC.

The V gene is TRBV14, the J gene TRBJ2-7; no reliable D call. The germline V gene encodes CDR1 SGHDN and CDR2 FVKESK. V was shortened by 1 base and J by 5 bases, with 3 bases between the two germline ends. The CDR3 is made up of 11 amino acids. The CDR3: CASSQAHEQYF. The CDR3, as DNA: TGTGCCAGCAGCCAAGCACACGAGCAGTACTTC.

The V gene is TRBV6-6, the J gene TRBJ2-7, with D uncertain. This CDR3 is 15 amino acids long. Trimming took off 2 bases at V and 0 bases at J, with 11 bases between the two ends. Germline V gives CDR1 MNHNY, CDR2 SVGAGI (reference sequence). The CDR3 protein is CASSYPPSGSYEQYF. CDR3 DNA sequence: TGTGCCAGCAGTTACCCCCCCTCGGGCTCCTACGAGCAGTACTTC.

CDR3 in DNA: TGTGCCAGCAGCTTCATCCCGGGACAGGCGAGCACCGGGGAGCTGTTTTTT. It encodes CASSFIPGQASTGELFF. The rearrangement joins TRBV7-3 to TRBJ2-2; 8 bases fit TRBD1. CDR1 is SGHTA and CDR2 is FQGTGA in the germline V gene. The CDR3 loop spans 17 amino acids. The trim removed 3 bases at V and 4 bases at J, leaving 10 bases unmatched.

V gene TRBV7-2 combines with J gene TRBJ2-3; tentatively, D is TRBD1 (5 bases). The CDR3 spans 11 residues. V was cut by 8 bases and J by 6 bases, with 9 bases left in between. Germline-derived CDR1 and CDR2 are SGHTA and FQGNSA. DNA of the CDR3: TGTGCCAGCCCCCCAGGGGATACGCAGTATTTT. Amino acids: CASPPGDTQYF. Filled out from reference TRBV7-2 and TRBJ2-3, the complete variable domain reads GAGVSQSPSNKVTEKGKDVELRCDPISGHTALYWYRQSLGQGLEFLIYFQGNSAPDKSGLPSDRFSAERTGGSVSTLTIQRTQQEDSAVYLCASPPGDTQYFGPGTRLTVL.

The chain is built from TRBV11-3 and TRBJ2-1; 8 bases line up with TRBD2. Germline CDR1 and CDR2: SGHNT and YENEEA. The CDR3 has 18 amino acids. The V segment lost 3 bases and the J segment 4 bases; nucleotides outside the gene matches: 14. The CDR3, as DNA: TGTGCCAGCAGCTTGAGGGAGGGCGGGGGGCCCGATTACAATGAGCAGTTCTTC. It specifies CASSLREGGGPDYNEQFF.